The 28 T cell receptor beta chains listed next were all sequenced from one sample in a study of cytomegalovirus exposure and HLA in healthy donors. The study ran its PCR with 60 Vbeta and 13 Jbeta primers. Clones were sequenced by immunoSEQ multiplex PCR, and TCRdb holds only the in-frame ones, with some missing. The sample carries some 90,000 clones, less than 80% recorded once. Sequenced input: PBMCs. The receptors shown here come from a boy between 10 and 17 years old in good health and CMV-seropositive.

J is TRBJ2-5 and V is TRBV30, with 8 bases matching TRBD2. The ends lost 3 bases at V and 1 base at J; junction bases unmatched: 7. The CDR3 runs to 15 residues. Germline assignment: CDR1 GTSNPN and CDR2 SVGIG (reference sequence). The CDR3 protein is CAWRVRGGLQETQYF. The CDR3 DNA sequence: TGTGCCTGGAGGGTTCGGGGGGGCCTCCAAGAGACCCAGTACTTC.

The table lists this clone with a count of one. The CDR3 DNA follows: TGTGCCAGCAGCCGCGGGCTCGGGCAGCCCCAGCATTTT. It specifies CASSRGLGQPQHF. This chain uses TRBV7-9 with TRBJ1-5; D uncertain. Germline CDR1 is SEHNR and CDR2 is FQNEAQ (reference sequence). V was trimmed by 5 bases and J by 7 bases, leaving 12 bases between them. The CDR3 runs 13 residues.

The rearrangement joins TRBV5-1 to TRBJ2-5, with 12 bases that match TRBD2. CDR3 length equals 16 residues. V was pared by 4 bases and J by 5 bases, with 9 bases of the junction left unmatched. CDR1 is SGHRS and CDR2 is YFSETQ in the germline V gene. CDR3 bases: TGCGCCAGCAGCCCCCGGACTAGCGGGAAGTACGAGACCCAGTACTTC. This sequence encodes CASSPRTSGKYETQYF.

This clone has just a few counts. This chain links TRBV27 with TRBJ2-7, with TRBD2 identical over 8 bases. The J segment lost 3 bases and the V segment lost 6 bases, leaving 4 bases of the junction unmatched. The germline V gene encodes CDR1 MNHEY and CDR2 SMNVEV (reference sequence). This CDR3 is built from 13 residues. In DNA form, the CDR3 reads TGTGCCAGCAGGACGGGAGGGGGCTACGAGCAGTACTTC. Translated, it gives CASRTGGGYEQYF.

This rearrangement joins TRBV7-3 to TRBJ2-3; D possibly corresponds to TRBD1 (5 bases). V lost 4 bases to trimming and J lost 6 bases, with 11 bases between them. The CDR3 contains 13 residues. Germline loops: CDR1 SGHTA, CDR2 FQGTGA. CDR3: CASSSLGADTQYF. The DNA for the CDR3 is TGTGCCAGCAGCTCCCTAGGGGCGGATACGCAGTATTTT.

This clone was counted a few times. The chain employs TRBV6-1 and TRBJ1-6; TRBD1 matches at 9 bases. CDR1 is MNHNS and CDR2 is SASEGT in the germline V gene. This CDR3 region has 14 residues. V shed 6 bases and J 9 bases; nucleotides not matched to a gene: 6. This chain's CDR3 is CASRADRGFSPLHF. The CDR3, as DNA: TGTGCCAGCAGAGCAGACAGGGGGTTTTCACCCCTCCACTTT.

This chain connects TRBV4-3 to TRBJ2-5, with TRBD1 matching over 7 bases. The DNA end is more similar to TRBJ2-7, so the J call may be wrong. Germline lookup yields CDR1 LGHNA and CDR2 YSLEER. The CDR3 runs 15 residues. The CDR3 nucleotides are TGCGCCAGCAGCCAAGATCAGGGGACAGCCTACGAGCAGTACTTC. This gives the protein CASSQDQGTAYEQYF.

This chain links TRBV30 with TRBJ1-5; 11 positions match TRBD1. Trimming took 2 bases from V and 7 from J; bases not matched to a gene: 7. Germline values: CDR1 GTSNPN, CDR2 SVGIG (reference sequence). There are 15 residues in the CDR3. In DNA, the CDR3 is TGTGCCTGGAGTCCCCGGACAGGGGGCGGACAGCCCCAGCATTTT. Its protein is CAWSPRTGGGQPQHF.

This clone was recorded a few times. The chain links TRBV5-1 to TRBJ2-7; 7 bases match TRBD1. The CDR3 has 15 amino acids. Trimming took 4 bases from V and 5 from J; bases not matched to a gene: 12. Germline V CDR1 and CDR2: SGHRS, YFSETQ. The DNA for the CDR3 is TGCGCCAGCAGCGACCCGACAGGGAATTTCCACGAGCAGTACTTC. Translation gives CASSDPTGNFHEQYF.

This clone was counted between two and nine times. V is TRBV29-1 and J is TRBJ1-2, with D uncertain. V was pared by 6 bases and J by 4 bases, with 12 bases between. This CDR3 contains 12 residues. Germline V gene sequence: CDR1 SQVTM, CDR2 ANQGSEA. The CDR3 loop is CSVFDMIYGYTF. The CDR3 DNA reads TGCAGCGTATTCGACATGATCTATGGCTACACCTTC.

The chain couples TRBV6-1 to TRBJ1-4, with 7 bases aligning to TRBD1. Germline V gene data show CDR1 as MNHNS and CDR2 as SASEGT. Losses at the gene ends were 7 bases for V and 8 bases for J; bases not matched to a gene: 13. The CDR3 loop spans 15 amino acids. The CDR3 region has the DNA TGTGCCAGCACCAGAAACAGGGGAATTTCGGAAAAACTGTTTTTT. It encodes CASTRNRGISEKLFF.

V is TRBV2 and J is TRBJ1-5, with D maybe TRBD1 (6 bases). The CDR3 consists of 14 residues. Trimming removed 6 bases at V and 1 base at J, with 10 bases between. Per germline, CDR1 SNHLY and CDR2 FYNNEI. CDR3 sequence: CASSGRGSNQPQHF. CDR3 in DNA: TGTGCCAGCAGCGGCAGGGGAAGCAATCAGCCCCAGCATTTT.

The chain combines TRBV12-5 with TRBJ2-7; TRBD2 might be the D (5 bases). CDR3 length: 13 amino acids. V shed 6 bases and J shed 1 base, with 10 bases lying between them. Germline V gene data show CDR1 as LGHNT and CDR2 as FRNRAP. CDR3 bases: TGTGCTAGTGGGCCCGGGGTGTCCTACGAGCAGTACTTC. It specifies CASGPGVSYEQYF.

This clone was observed a handful of times. The rearrangement joins TRBV19 to TRBJ2-7; 7 nucleotides align to TRBD1. The CDR3 length is 13 residues. Unmatched junction bases numbered 7, after V lost 6 bases and J lost 5 bases. The germline V gene encodes CDR1 LNHDA and CDR2 SQIVND (reference sequence). The CDR3 loop is CASRLRQGDEQYF. The CDR3 bases are TGTGCCAGTAGGCTCAGACAGGGCGACGAGCAGTACTTC. The full variable domain, in which reference TRBV19 and TRBJ2-7 provide the parts outside the CDR3, is DGGITQSPKYLFRKEGQNVTLSCEQNLNHDAMYWYRQDPGQGLRLIYYSQIVNDFQKGDIAEGYSVSREKKESFPLTVTSAQKNPTAFYLCASRLRQGDEQYFGPGTRLTVT.

This clone was seen only once. V and J are TRBV2 and TRBJ1-3, with a possible D match to TRBD1 (6 bases). CDR3 length: 16 residues. V dropped 5 bases and J dropped 0 bases, with 14 bases sitting between them. Germline CDR1 reads SNHLY; CDR2 reads FYNNEI. The CDR3 DNA reads TGTGCCAGCAGTTGGGGGCCGGTCGCCTCTGGAAACACCATATATTTT. It encodes CASSWGPVASGNTIYF. Filled out from reference TRBV2 and TRBJ1-3, the complete variable domain reads EPEVTQTPSHQVTQMGQEVILRCVPISNHLYFYWYRQILGQKVEFLVSFYNNEISEKSEIFDDQFSVERPDGSNFTLKIRSTKLEDSAMYFCASSWGPVASGNTIYFGEGSWLTVV.

The chain uses TRBV2 and TRBJ2-7; 7 bases fit TRBD1. Per germline, CDR1 SNHLY and CDR2 FYNNEI. This CDR3 is built from 15 residues. V lost 3 bases, J lost 2 bases, and 7 bases stayed unmatched. The CDR3 loop reads CASSERQGNTYEQYF. CDR3 bases: TGTGCCAGCAGTGAGCGACAGGGTAATACCTACGAGCAGTACTTC.

The chain couples TRBV11-3 to TRBJ2-2; 10 bases match TRBD2. This CDR3 has 16 residues. V lost 5 bases to trimming and J lost 6 bases; unmatched junction nucleotides: 9. Germline assignment: CDR1 SGHNT and CDR2 YENEEA. The CDR3 is CASSLNSGGTSGELFF. The CDR3 DNA is TGTGCCAGCAGCCTGAATAGCGGGGGGACTTCCGGGGAGCTGTTTTTT.

The rearrangement uses TRBV7-9 and TRBJ2-1; unclear D gene. Germline-derived CDR1 and CDR2 are SEHNR and FQNEAQ (reference sequence). The length of the CDR3 is 14 residues. The germline V and J ends were trimmed by 11 bases and 1 base, with 15 bases remaining between them. This CDR3 is CASKRQTSYNEQFF. The CDR3 DNA follows: TGTGCCTCTAAGAGGCAGACTTCCTACAATGAGCAGTTCTTC.

This clone occurred a few times. The gene calls are TRBV25-1 and TRBJ1-1; 8 nucleotides line up with TRBD1. Unmatched junction bases numbered 2, after V lost 4 bases and J lost 4 bases. In germline, CDR1 is MGHDK, CDR2 SYGVNS. The CDR3 loop spans 13 amino acids. The DNA of the CDR3 is TGTGCCAGCAGTGTTACAGGGGGCACTGAAGCTTTCTTT. It encodes CASSVTGGTEAFF. The entire variable domain, with the rest obtained from reference TRBV25-1 and TRBJ1-1, is as follows: EADIYQTPRYLVIGTGKKITLECSQTMGHDKMYWYQQDPGMELHLIHYSYGVNSTEKGDLSSESTVSRIRTEHFPLTLESARPSHTSQYLCASSVTGGTEAFFGQGTRLTVV.

The V call is TRBV19, the J call TRBJ2-3; 8 nucleotides align to TRBD1. The CDR3 is 14 amino acids. V lost 4 bases and J lost 2; bases outside the gene matches: 2. Germline V gene sequence: CDR1 LNHDA, CDR2 SQIVND (reference sequence). CDR3 residues: CASSRTGNTDTQYF. In nucleotides, the CDR3 is TGTGCCAGTAGTAGGACAGGGAACACAGATACGCAGTATTTT.

This clone was seen only a few times. In DNA, the CDR3 is TGCAGCGCTGGGGGGGGTAGCAATCAGCCCCAGCATTTT. The encoded protein is CSAGGGSNQPQHF. V usage is TRBV29-1 and J usage is TRBJ1-5; TRBD1 is a possible D gene (5 bases). The CDR3 covers 13 residues. V was trimmed by 7 bases and J by 0 bases, leaving 10 bases between them. Germline V lookup: CDR1 SQVTM, CDR2 ANQGSEA.

This clone has a handful of counts. This chain connects TRBV6-6 to TRBJ1-6, with D possibly TRBD1 on 5 matching bases. Germline-derived CDR1 and CDR2 are MNHNY and SVGAGI (reference sequence). The CDR3 is 15 amino acids. V was trimmed by 2 bases and J by 9 bases, leaving 14 bases between them. The DNA of the CDR3 is TGTGCCAGCAGTTACACTAACATAGACAGTTCACCCCTCCACTTT. Translated, it gives CASSYTNIDSSPLHF.

The V gene is TRBV18, the J gene TRBJ1-1; D may be TRBD1 (5 bases). CDR1 and CDR2 from the germline V gene are KGHSH and LQKENI. The CDR3 totals 15 residues. Trimming removed 0 bases at V and 1 base at J, with 9 bases between. As DNA, the CDR3 is TGTGCCAGCTCACCACCAGCCGGGGGGAACACTGAAGCTTTCTTT. It specifies CASSPPAGGNTEAFF.

The table lists this clone with a count of one. The V gene is TRBV4-1, the J gene TRBJ2-7; D uncertain. Germline CDR1 reads MGHRA; CDR2 reads YSYEKL. The CDR3 spans 13 residues. V lost 0 bases, J lost 7 bases, and 10 bases lay in between. The CDR3 coding sequence is TGCGCCAGCAGCCAAGAAGCGTCATGGGAGCAGTACTTC. Amino acid sequence: CASSQEASWEQYF.

The CDR3 DNA is TGTGCCAGCAGCCCAGATAAAGCGGTGCATACGCAGTATTTT. Encoded protein: CASSPDKAVHTQYF. The chain has TRBV7-2 and TRBJ2-3, with a tentative D call TRBD2 (5 bases). Germline CDR1 reads SGHTA; CDR2 reads FQGNSA. The CDR3 is 14 amino acids. The V and J ends lost 5 bases and 7 bases respectively, with 16 bases between them. Full variable domain (outside the CDR3, taken from reference TRBV7-2 and TRBJ2-3): GAGVSQSPSNKVTEKGKDVELRCDPISGHTALYWYRQSLGQGLEFLIYFQGNSAPDKSGLPSDRFSAERTGGSVSTLTIQRTQQEDSAVYLCASSPDKAVHTQYFGPGTRLTVL.

The genes are TRBV9 and TRBJ1-2; D remains unclear. Trimming pared 4 bases from V and 8 bases from J, leaving 9 bases between. The length of the CDR3 is 11 residues. Looked up from germline, CDR1 is SGDLS and CDR2 is YYNGEE. Written as DNA, the CDR3 is TGTGCCAGCAGCCCCCTCGGGGGCTACACCTTC. It encodes CASSPLGGYTF.

The V gene is TRBV10-2, the J gene TRBJ2-1, with 12 bases lining up with TRBD2. The V gene's germline CDR1 is WSHSY and CDR2 SAAADI. V shed 5 bases, J shed 5 bases, and the junction held 1 base outside the gene matches. The CDR3 contains 14 residues. The CDR3: CASSSSGGDNEQFF. DNA of the CDR3: TGCGCCAGCAGTTCTAGCGGGGGGGACAATGAGCAGTTCTTC.

This clone has only a few counts. V is TRBV7-8 and J is TRBJ1-2, with D uncertain. The germline CDR1 and CDR2 sequences are SGHVS and FQNEAQ. The germline V and J ends were trimmed by 5 bases and 2 bases, with 24 bases remaining between them. The CDR3 runs 18 residues. The CDR3 loop is CASSPYYASGKLNYGYTF. Written as DNA, the CDR3 is TGTGCCAGCAGCCCATATTACGCGTCCGGGAAACTAAACTATGGCTACACCTTC.